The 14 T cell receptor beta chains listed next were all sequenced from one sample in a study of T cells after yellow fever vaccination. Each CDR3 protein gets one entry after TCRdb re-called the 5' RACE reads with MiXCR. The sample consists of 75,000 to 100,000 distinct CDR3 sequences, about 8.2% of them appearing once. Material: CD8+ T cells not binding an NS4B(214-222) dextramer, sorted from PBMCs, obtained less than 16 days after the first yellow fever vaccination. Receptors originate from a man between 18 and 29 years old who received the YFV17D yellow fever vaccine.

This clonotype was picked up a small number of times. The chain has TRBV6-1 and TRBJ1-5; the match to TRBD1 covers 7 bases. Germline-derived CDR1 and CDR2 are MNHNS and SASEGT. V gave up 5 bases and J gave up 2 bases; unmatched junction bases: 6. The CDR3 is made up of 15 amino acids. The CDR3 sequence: CASSINRGGNQPQHF. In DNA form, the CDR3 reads TGTGCCAGCAGTATTAACAGGGGTGGCAATCAGCCCCAGCATTTT.

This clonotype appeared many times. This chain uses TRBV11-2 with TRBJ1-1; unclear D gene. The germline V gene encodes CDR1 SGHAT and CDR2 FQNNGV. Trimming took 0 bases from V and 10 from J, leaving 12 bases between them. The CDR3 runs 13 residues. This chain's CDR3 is CASSLDVGRGAFF. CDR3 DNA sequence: TGTGCCAGCAGCTTAGATGTCGGGCGCGGAGCTTTCTTT. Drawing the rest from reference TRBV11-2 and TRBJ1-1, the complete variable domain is EAGVAQSPRYKIIEKRQSVAFWCNPISGHATLYWYQQILGQGPKLLIQFQNNGVVDDSQLPKDRFSAERLKGVDSTLKIQPAKLEDSAVYLCASSLDVGRGAFFGQGTRLTVV.

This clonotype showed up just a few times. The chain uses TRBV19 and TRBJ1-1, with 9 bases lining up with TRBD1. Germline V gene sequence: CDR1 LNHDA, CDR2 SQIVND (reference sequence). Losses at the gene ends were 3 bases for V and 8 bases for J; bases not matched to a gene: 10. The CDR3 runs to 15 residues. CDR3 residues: CASSMNPIGTGEAFF. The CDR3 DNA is TGTGCCAGTAGTATGAACCCTATTGGGACAGGGGAAGCTTTCTTT.

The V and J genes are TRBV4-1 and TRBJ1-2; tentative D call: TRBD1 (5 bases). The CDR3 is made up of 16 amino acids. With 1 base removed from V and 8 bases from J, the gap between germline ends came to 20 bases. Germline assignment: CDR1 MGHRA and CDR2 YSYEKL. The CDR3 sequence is CASSQGGSPAMRGYTF. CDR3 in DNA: TGCGCCAGCAGCCAAGGGGGCAGCCCAGCGATGAGAGGCTACACCTTC.

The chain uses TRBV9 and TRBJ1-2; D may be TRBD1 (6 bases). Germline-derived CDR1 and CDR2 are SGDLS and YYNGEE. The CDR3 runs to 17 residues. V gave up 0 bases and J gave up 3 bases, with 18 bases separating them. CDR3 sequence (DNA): TGTGCCAGCAGCGTAGCTTCCCCAGCGGGGGCCGACTATGGCTACACCTTC. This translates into CASSVASPAGADYGYTF.

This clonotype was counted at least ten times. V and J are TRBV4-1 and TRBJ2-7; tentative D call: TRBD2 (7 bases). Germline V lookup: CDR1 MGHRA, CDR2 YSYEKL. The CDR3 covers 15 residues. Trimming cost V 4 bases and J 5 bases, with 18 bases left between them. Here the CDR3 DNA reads TGCGCCAGCAGCCCGGCAGGATGGGGGGGCCACGAGCAGTACTTC. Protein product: CASSPAGWGGHEQYF.

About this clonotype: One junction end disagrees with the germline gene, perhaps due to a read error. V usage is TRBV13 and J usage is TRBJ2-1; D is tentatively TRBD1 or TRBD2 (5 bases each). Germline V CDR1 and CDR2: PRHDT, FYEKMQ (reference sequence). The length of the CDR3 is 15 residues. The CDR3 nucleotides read TGTGCCAGCAGTTTAGAGGGGACCACCTACAATGAGCAGTTCTTC. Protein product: CASSLEGTTYNEQFF.

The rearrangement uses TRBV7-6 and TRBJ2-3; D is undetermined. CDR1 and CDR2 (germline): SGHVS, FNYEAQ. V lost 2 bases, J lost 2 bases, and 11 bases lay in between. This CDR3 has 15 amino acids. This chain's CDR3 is CASSLSRADTDTQYF. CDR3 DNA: TGTGCCAGCAGCTTAAGTAGGGCGGACACAGATACGCAGTATTTT.

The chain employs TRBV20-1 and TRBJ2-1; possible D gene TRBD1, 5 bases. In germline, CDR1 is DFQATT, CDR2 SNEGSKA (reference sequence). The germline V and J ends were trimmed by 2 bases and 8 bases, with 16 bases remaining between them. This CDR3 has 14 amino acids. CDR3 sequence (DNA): TGCAGTGCTAGACGGTCAGGGCCTACAGATGAGCAGTTCTTC. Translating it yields CSARRSGPTDEQFF.

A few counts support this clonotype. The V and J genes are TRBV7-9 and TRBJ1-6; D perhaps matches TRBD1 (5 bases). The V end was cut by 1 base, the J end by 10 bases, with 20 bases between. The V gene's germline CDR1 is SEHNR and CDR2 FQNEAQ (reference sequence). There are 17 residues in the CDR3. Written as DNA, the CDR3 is TGTGCCAGCAGCTTAGTGGGCGAGGGGATGGCGAGGTCACCCCTCCACTTT. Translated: CASSLVGEGMARSPLHF.

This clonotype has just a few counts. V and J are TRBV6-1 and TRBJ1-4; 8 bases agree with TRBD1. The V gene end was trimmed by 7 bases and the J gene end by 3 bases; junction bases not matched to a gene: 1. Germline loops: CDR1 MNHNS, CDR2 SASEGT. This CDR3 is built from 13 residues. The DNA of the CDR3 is TGTGCCAGCAAGGGACAGGCTAATGAAAAACTGTTTTTT. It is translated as CASKGQANEKLFF.

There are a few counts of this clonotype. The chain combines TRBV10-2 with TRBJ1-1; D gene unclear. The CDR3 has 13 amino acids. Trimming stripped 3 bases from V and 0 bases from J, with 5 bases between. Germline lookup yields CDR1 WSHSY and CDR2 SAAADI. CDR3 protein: CASSEGMNTEAFF. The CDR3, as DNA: TGCGCCAGCAGTGAAGGGATGAACACTGAAGCTTTCTTT.

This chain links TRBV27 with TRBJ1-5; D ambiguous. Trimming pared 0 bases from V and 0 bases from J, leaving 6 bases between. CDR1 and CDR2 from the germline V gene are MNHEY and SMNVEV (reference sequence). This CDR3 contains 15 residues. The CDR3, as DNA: TGTGCCAGCAGTTTATCATCGGATAGCAATCAGCCCCAGCATTTT. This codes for CASSLSSDSNQPQHF.

The CDR3 here is CASSHDSLNTEAFF. The DNA of the CDR3 is TGCGCCAGCAGCCACGACAGCCTTAACACTGAAGCTTTCTTT. The rearrangement uses TRBV4-3 and TRBJ1-1, with D tentatively TRBD1 (5 bases). The germline CDR1 and CDR2 sequences are LGHNA and YSLEER. Trimming left V 3 bases short and J 2 bases short, with 10 bases between. The CDR3 runs to 14 residues.